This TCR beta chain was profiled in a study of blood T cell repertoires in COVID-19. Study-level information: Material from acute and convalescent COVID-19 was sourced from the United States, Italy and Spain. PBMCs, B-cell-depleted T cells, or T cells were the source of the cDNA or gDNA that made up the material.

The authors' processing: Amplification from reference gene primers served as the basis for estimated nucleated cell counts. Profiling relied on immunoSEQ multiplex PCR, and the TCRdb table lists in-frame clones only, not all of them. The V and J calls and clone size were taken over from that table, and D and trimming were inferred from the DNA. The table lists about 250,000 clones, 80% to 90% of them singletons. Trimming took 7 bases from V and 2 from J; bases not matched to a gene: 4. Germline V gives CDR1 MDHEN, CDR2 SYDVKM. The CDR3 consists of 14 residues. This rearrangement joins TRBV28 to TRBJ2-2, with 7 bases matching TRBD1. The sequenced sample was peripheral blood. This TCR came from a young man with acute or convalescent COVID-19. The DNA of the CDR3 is TGTGCCAGCAAATCAGGGGGAAACACCGGGGAGCTGTTTTTT. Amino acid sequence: CASKSGGNTGELFF.